Described below is a single T cell receptor (beta chain) sequence and its context. This clonotype appeared many times. This receptor's antigen is unknown. Within one base of it there is no much larger clone, and no base qualities were kept. Stable Graves' hyperthyroidism was defined as the absence of progression to ophthalmopathy over 18 months of follow-up. Hyperthyroidism patients were aged 18 to 65 years and newly diagnosed, with disease duration of less than 2 months. The study excluded patients with uncontrolled infections, other autoimmune diseases, pregnancy or lactation. Diagnoses were established on the basis of clinical symptoms, serum thyroxine and TRAb, thyroid ultrasound, and orbital computed tomography. PBMCs were separated from roughly 10 ml of fresh peripheral blood using Ficoll-Paque density gradient centrifugation. Trizol reagent was used to extract total RNA, and RNA quality was then checked on an Agilent 2100 Bioanalyzer.

The record originates from a study of T cells in Graves' hyperthyroidism and ophthalmopathy (dated by TCRdb to the late 2010s). Concerning the study at large: Peripheral blood samples were taken at initial diagnosis, before any treatment was given. A discovery cohort of about a hundred patients, roughly 43 with Graves' ophthalmopathy and roughly 59 with stable Graves' hyperthyroidism, was used to find distinguishing TCR V-J signatures. Prospective prediction of ophthalmopathy was tested in an independent validation cohort consisting of 18 hyperthyroidism patients and around 17 patients who later progressed to ophthalmopathy. The approximately 98 discovery patients were randomly divided into training and test sets at a 7:3 ratio. Thyroid tissue and blood T-cell repertoires from six Graves' hyperthyroidism patients were also compared in the study. Following sampling, methimazole starting at 30 mg daily was given to hyperthyroidism patients, and high-dose intravenous methylprednisolone was given to ophthalmopathy patients. The paper reports TCR Vbeta CDR3 sequencing of 130 to 150 peripheral blood samples: 43 ophthalmopathy, under 85 hyperthyroidism and around 17 progressor patients.

Unmatched junction bases come to 12, with V trimmed by 6 bases and J by 10 bases. Inclusive of the bounding cysteine and phenylalanine, the CDR3 is 15 residues long. Only the CDR3 DNA is retained, 45 bases long and in frame from the first base. The germline V gene encodes CDR1 MNHNS and CDR2 SASEGT. The TCR beta CDR3 regions were amplified from RNA transcripts. The TCR CDR3 was subjected to a first round of RT-PCR using the HTBI primer set and the Qiagen OneStep RT-PCR kit. Libraries were constructed in a second round of multiplex PCR, after which size selection and purification were performed. Sequencing of the libraries was done on an Illumina HiSeq2000 using paired-end 100 bp reads. From the authors' description of their analysis: SOAPnuke was used to process the raw data, removing reads that contained adapters or uncalled bases, had a mean Phred below 15, or lacked an exact match to the constant primer or identifier. High-quality paired reads were merged using COPE v1.2.5, and each unique nucleotide sequence was defined as a clonotype. MiTCR v1.1 was used to align the clonotypes against IMGT TRBV, TRBD and TRBJ reference segments. Analysis was restricted to V-J combinations with a frequency above 0.0001, which covered roughly 99% of repertoires. The TCS score was defined as the ratio of F50 (clonal expansion) to E x V (chaos), calculated using BLOSUM62-based TCRdist between CDR3 peptides within each V-J. Welch's t-statistics and random forest reduced fewer than 600 V-J features to 13, which were used in a naive Bayes classifier (R e1071). Clones were called with MiXCR by TCRdb after fastp trimmed the public reads at Q25, and only in-frame beta chains were retained. Rows are unified per CDR3 protein, each entry keeping the most common DNA and genes. For this entry, the V and J calls and clone size follow TCRdb and not the study's own pipeline. For this sample the table gives about 550,000 distinct CDR3 sequences, of which around 21% were detected only once. The ten most abundant clones make up less than 30% of the sample.

Broad study findings and their caveats: Most expanded thyroid clonotypes (frequency above 0.001) were also found in blood, which suggests that blood repertoires may mirror thyroid immune responses. During validation, the model predicted progression to ophthalmopathy a median of about 6.3 months ahead of onset, with 70.59% sensitivity and about 72% specificity. A 13 V-J signature model separated ophthalmopathy from stable hyperthyroidism, with 87.88% sensitivity and 81.08% specificity in cross-validation and 80%/75% in testing. No statistical method was used to fix the sample size in advance, and group allocation was not hidden from the investigators.

The specimen sequenced was blood. The chain is encoded by TRBV6-1 joined to TRBJ1-6; TRBD1 agrees with 7 junctional bases. The clonotype was recovered from a man younger than 30 with Graves' hyperthyroidism. The sequenced DNA is TGTGCCAGCAGACACGACAACAGGGGCCGGTCACCCCTCCACTTT. Translated, this gives CASRHDNRGRSPLHF.